The 30 T cell receptor beta chains below come from one sample, sequenced in a study of blood T cell repertoires in COVID-19. Generated by immunoSEQ multiplex PCR, the TCRdb table keeps only in-frame clones and is missing some. This sample carries around 140,000 clones, 75% to 90% of them seen once, and the ten largest clones take 1.5% to 2%. The sample was peripheral blood. These receptors were obtained from a woman between 45 and 65 years old with acute or convalescent COVID-19.

The chain uses TRBV7-3 and TRBJ2-1; TRBD1 is a possible D gene (6 bases). CDR1 and CDR2 (germline): SGHTA, FQGTGA. This CDR3 is built from 16 residues. Trimming shortened V by 2 bases and J by 2 bases, and 13 bases separated the two germline ends. CDR3 coding DNA: TGTGCCAGCAGCTTAGCCCCAGGGGCCCCCTACAATGAGCAGTTCTTC. Translated: CASSLAPGAPYNEQFF.

This chain joins TRBV15 and TRBJ2-1; 14 nucleotides align to TRBD2. Trimming removed 3 bases from V and 10 bases from J; junction bases left unmatched: 5. The CDR3 runs to 15 residues. Per the germline V gene, CDR1 is LNHNV and CDR2 is YYDKDF (reference sequence). The CDR3 coding sequence is TGTGCCACCAGCAGGACTAGCGGGGGGGCGTGGGAGCAGTTCTTC. It specifies CATSRTSGGAWEQFF.

This sequence joins TRBV7-8 and TRBJ1-6; 7 positions agree with TRBD1. The CDR3 is made up of 17 amino acids. V dropped 4 bases and J dropped 0; count of bases not matched to a gene: 6. Germline V gene sequence: CDR1 SGHVS, CDR2 FQNEAQ. CDR3 sequence (DNA): TGTGCCAGCAGCTCTCGGACAGGTCCCTCCTATAATTCACCCCTCCACTTT. Residues: CASSSRTGPSYNSPLHF.

This clone was seen only once. The V and J genes are TRBV5-1 and TRBJ2-5; perhaps TRBD1 as D (6 bases). The CDR3 runs to 15 residues. V lost 0 bases, J lost 2 bases, and 11 bases lay in between. The germline gives CDR1 SGHRS, CDR2 YFSETQ. CDR3 nucleotides: TGCGCCAGCAGCTTGGGCCAGGGGCCTCAAGAGACCCAGTACTTC. Residues: CASSLGQGPQETQYF. Drawing the rest from reference TRBV5-1 and TRBJ2-5, the complete variable domain is KAGVTQTPRYLIKTRGQQVTLSCSPISGHRSVSWYQQTPGQGLQFLFEYFSETQRNKGNFPGRFSGRQFSNSRSEMNVSTLELGDSALYLCASSLGQGPQETQYFGPGTRLLVL.

This clone showed up just once. The chain uses TRBV6-6 and TRBJ2-5; D gene ambiguous. This CDR3 comprises 11 residues. The V and J ends lost 6 bases and 4 bases respectively, with 6 bases between them. Germline V gene lookup returns CDR1 MNHNY and CDR2 SVGAGI (reference sequence). The CDR3 spells CASSPGETQYF. The CDR3 DNA reads TGTGCCAGCAGCCCGGGAGAGACCCAGTACTTC.

The chain uses TRBV16 and TRBJ1-1, with D possibly being TRBD1 (5 bases). Deletions cut 7 bases from V and 6 bases from J, with 21 bases between. The CDR3 consists of 15 residues. Germline CDR1 and CDR2: KGHSY and FQNENV. The CDR3 DNA follows: TGTGCCAGCAAACCACGTCTCAGGGAAGAAGCTGAAGCTTTCTTT. This gives the protein CASKPRLREEAEAFF.

This clone was seen once. The rearrangement joins TRBV7-2 to TRBJ2-7, with TRBD1 matching 7 bases. The CDR3 has 13 residues. With 3 bases clipped from V and 4 bases from J, the junction kept 3 bases outside the gene matches. Germline V gives CDR1 SGHTA, CDR2 FQGNSA. Here the CDR3 reads CASSLGQPYEQYF. CDR3 DNA: TGTGCCAGCAGCTTGGGACAGCCATACGAGCAGTACTTC. The entire variable domain, with the rest obtained from reference TRBV7-2 and TRBJ2-7, is as follows: GAGVSQSPSNKVTEKGKDVELRCDPISGHTALYWYRQSLGQGLEFLIYFQGNSAPDKSGLPSDRFSAERTGGSVSTLTIQRTQQEDSAVYLCASSLGQPYEQYFGPGTRLTVT.

The chain joins TRBV6-2 or TRBV6-3 to TRBJ2-1; TRBD2 matches 8 bases. CDR1 is MNHEY, CDR2 SVGEGT, per germline. The CDR3 spans 16 residues. V lost 4 bases to trimming and J lost 6 bases; unmatched junction nucleotides: 11. The CDR3 DNA reads as TGTGCCAGCAGTTCCCGCGGGGGGCTTCAAGTCAATGAGCAGTTCTTC. Its translation: CASSSRGGLQVNEQFF.

The rearrangement joins TRBV10-3 to TRBJ1-1; 7 nucleotides line up with TRBD1. There are 14 residues in the CDR3. CDR1 and CDR2 from the germline V gene are ENHRY and SYGVKD. V shed 7 bases and J 4 bases; nucleotides not matched to a gene: 9. CDR3 sequence: CAITRDSLGTEAFF. The CDR3, as DNA: TGTGCCATCACCAGGGACAGCCTGGGCACTGAAGCTTTCTTT.

This clone was picked up one time. The chain joins TRBV4-2 to TRBJ1-1; D is ambiguous. Trimming pared 1 base from V and 1 base from J, leaving 7 bases between. Germline assignment: CDR1 LGHNA and CDR2 YNFKEQ. The CDR3 length is 14 residues. This CDR3 reads CASSQGLKNTEAFF. The CDR3 coding sequence is TGTGCCAGCAGCCAAGGACTGAAGAACACTGAAGCTTTCTTT.

This chain joins TRBV5-6 and TRBJ2-7; possibly TRBD1 for D (5 bases). This CDR3 has 16 residues. Trimming shortened V by 1 base and J by 2 bases, and 16 bases separated the two germline ends. The V gene's germline CDR1 is SGHDT and CDR2 YYEEEE. This CDR3 is CASSLLRTLVTYEQYF. CDR3 bases: TGTGCCAGCAGCTTGTTAAGGACACTTGTCACCTACGAGCAGTACTTC.

The chain uses TRBV12-5 and TRBJ2-3; 7 bases match TRBD1. The CDR3 covers 16 residues. J gave up 6 bases and V 2 bases, and 11 bases lay outside the gene matches. Germline CDR1 LGHNT, CDR2 FRNRAP. The CDR3 sequence: CASGLPSGGWGDTQYF. The DNA of the CDR3 is TGTGCTAGTGGTTTGCCGTCAGGGGGATGGGGGGATACGCAGTATTTT.

The chain recombines TRBV10-1 with TRBJ2-7; perhaps D is TRBD1 or TRBD2 (6 bases each). The V and J ends lost 8 bases and 5 bases respectively, with 10 bases between them. CDR3 length: 11 amino acids. From germline, CDR1 is WNHNN and CDR2 SYGVQD (reference sequence). The CDR3 DNA reads as TGCGCCAGCGGTGGGGGGCACGAGCAGTACTTC. It codes for CASGGGHEQYF.

The rearrangement joins TRBV2 to TRBJ2-7; the match to TRBD2 covers 7 bases. The germline gives CDR1 SNHLY, CDR2 FYNNEI. CDR3 size: 14 residues. V lost 2 bases, J lost 3 bases, and 4 bases stayed unmatched. Here the CDR3 DNA reads TGTGCCAGCAGTGAAAGGGAGGGGCACTACGAGCAGTACTTC. It encodes CASSEREGHYEQYF.

This clone was detected a few times. The rearrangement joins TRBV7-9 to TRBJ1-1; D ambiguous. The CDR3 consists of 14 residues. V lost 1 base to trimming and J lost 5 bases, with 11 bases between them. Germline V gene sequence: CDR1 SEHNR, CDR2 FQNEAQ (reference sequence). CDR3 DNA sequence: TGTGCCAGCAGCTTAGTGATAGGAGGGACTGAAGCTTTCTTT. Translation gives CASSLVIGGTEAFF.

The chain employs TRBV19 and TRBJ1-2, with no clear D. In germline, CDR1 is LNHDA, CDR2 SQIVND (reference sequence). The V gene lost 1 base and the J gene lost 8 bases, with 8 bases spanning the gap. The CDR3 runs to 12 residues. The CDR3 spells CASSIGGNGYTF. CDR3 sequence (DNA): TGTGCCAGTAGTATAGGAGGAAACGGCTACACCTTC. The full variable domain, rest sourced from reference TRBV19 and TRBJ1-2, is DGGITQSPKYLFRKEGQNVTLSCEQNLNHDAMYWYRQDPGQGLRLIYYSQIVNDFQKGDIAEGYSVSREKKESFPLTVTSAQKNPTAFYLCASSIGGNGYTFGSGTRLTVV.

The rearrangement uses TRBV5-6 and TRBJ1-3; 7 nucleotides match TRBD1. Per germline, CDR1 SGHDT and CDR2 YYEEEE. The CDR3 extends over 15 amino acids. With V trimmed by 5 bases and J by 2 bases, 7 bases remained unmatched. The CDR3 is CASRGGQRPGNTIYF. The CDR3 bases are TGTGCCAGCAGAGGGGGACAGAGACCTGGAAACACCATATATTTT. Variable domain in full (rest from reference TRBV5-6 and TRBJ1-3): DAGVTQSPTHLIKTRGQQVTLRCSPKSGHDTVSWYQQALGQGPQFIFQYYEEEERQRGNFPDRFSGHQFPNYSSELNVNALLLGDSALYLCASRGGQRPGNTIYFGEGSWLTVV.

The genes are TRBV30 and TRBJ1-6, with TRBD1 matching over 9 bases. V shed 3 bases, J shed 9 bases, and the junction held 3 bases outside the gene matches. The CDR3 is 13 amino acids. Germline CDR1 is GTSNPN and CDR2 is SVGIG (reference sequence). The CDR3 is CAWRGQGTSPLHF. The CDR3 bases are TGTGCCTGGAGAGGACAGGGGACTTCACCCCTCCACTTT.

This clone was detected only once. CDR3 coding DNA: TGTGCCAGCAGCTCGTCCGGTGGGCCCCAGCATTTT. This translates into CASSSSGGPQHF. The V and J genes are TRBV7-9 and TRBJ1-5; no clear D. The CDR3 sequence is 12 residues long. Per the germline V gene, CDR1 is SEHNR and CDR2 is FQNEAQ (reference sequence). V was shortened by 4 bases and J by 9 bases, with 10 bases between the two germline ends. The full variable domain, completed using reference TRBV7-9 and TRBJ1-5, is DTGVSQNPRHKITKRGQNVTFRCDPISEHNRLYWYRQTLGQGPEFLTYFQNEAQLEKSRLLSDRFSAERPKGSFSTLEIQRTEQGDSAMYLCASSSSGGPQHFGDGTRLSIL.

The chain has TRBV19 and TRBJ2-4, with D possibly matching TRBD1 (6 bases). Trimming cost V 6 bases and J 8 bases, with 17 bases left between them. The CDR3 totals 14 residues. CDR1 and CDR2 (germline): LNHDA, SQIVND (reference sequence). The CDR3 nucleotides read TGTGCCAGTAGGCCCCCGGGACAAAGGGACATTCAGTACTTC. Amino acid sequence: CASRPPGQRDIQYF.

J is TRBJ2-1 and V is TRBV19; TRBD2 aligns across 9 bases. V shed 3 bases, J shed 4 bases, and the junction held 10 bases outside the gene matches. Germline values: CDR1 LNHDA, CDR2 SQIVND (reference sequence). This CDR3 is 17 amino acids long. The CDR3 sequence is CASSMGISGGPYNEQFF. CDR3 DNA sequence: TGTGCCAGTAGTATGGGGATTAGCGGGGGCCCTTACAATGAGCAGTTCTTC.

V gene TRBV19 combines with J gene TRBJ2-7; 8 bases agree with TRBD1. The germline gives CDR1 LNHDA, CDR2 SQIVND (reference sequence). This CDR3 is built from 16 residues. V shed 5 bases, J shed 2 bases, and the junction held 11 bases outside the gene matches. CDR3 loop: CASSSRSGDRPYEQYF. DNA of the CDR3: TGTGCCAGTAGTTCGCGATCGGGGGACAGGCCCTACGAGCAGTACTTC.

In its sample, this clone was seen once. This chain uses TRBV27 with TRBJ1-5, with 7 bases fitting TRBD1. This CDR3 spans 13 amino acids. Germline trimming cut 6 bases from V and 2 bases from J; bases unmatched to any gene: 1. CDR1 MNHEY and CDR2 SMNVEV come from the germline V gene (reference sequence). In DNA form, the CDR3 reads TGTGCCAGCAGCGACAGGGGCAATCAGCCCCAGCATTTT. Protein sequence: CASSDRGNQPQHF.

The chain recombines TRBV18 with TRBJ2-7; 9 bases are a match to TRBD2. From germline, CDR1 is KGHSH and CDR2 LQKENI. The CDR3 is made up of 14 amino acids. The V and J ends lost 8 bases and 4 bases, in that order; junction bases with no gene match: 9. The CDR3 DNA is TGTGCCAGCGGACAAGCGGGAGGACAGTACGAGCAGTACTTC. It specifies CASGQAGGQYEQYF.

The chain is built from TRBV6-5 and TRBJ2-1; the match to TRBD2 covers 14 bases. Germline CDR1 reads MNHEY; CDR2 reads SVGAGI. The CDR3 covers 14 residues. V lost 6 bases, J lost 12 bases, and 7 bases stayed unmatched. The chain's CDR3 is CASSLGTSGSRQFF. CDR3 DNA sequence: TGTGCCAGCAGCCTCGGGACTAGCGGGAGTAGGCAGTTCTTC.

The chain couples TRBV4-1 to TRBJ1-2; D not certain. V was pared by 4 bases and J by 3 bases, with 15 bases between. The CDR3 has 15 amino acids. Germline V gene sequence: CDR1 MGHRA, CDR2 YSYEKL. CDR3 sequence (DNA): TGCGCCAGCAGCCCGACTGAATCGGGTGACTATGGCTACACCTTC. It yields the protein CASSPTESGDYGYTF.

The chain links TRBV12-3 or TRBV12-4 to TRBJ2-3; perhaps TRBD2 as D (6 bases). This CDR3 is built from 13 residues. Deletions cut 8 bases from V and 4 bases from J, with 13 bases between. The DNA of the CDR3 is TGTGCCAGCGGGACCGGGAGCCCAGATACGCAGTATTTT. It yields the protein CASGTGSPDTQYF.

Of note for this clone: Other DNA sequences in this sample translate to the same CDR3. As DNA, the CDR3 is TGTGCCAGCTCACCGGGGCAAAATCAGCCCCAGCATTTT. The encoded protein is CASSPGQNQPQHF. This chain joins TRBV18 and TRBJ1-5; D perhaps matches TRBD1 (5 bases). Per the germline V gene, CDR1 is KGHSH and CDR2 is LQKENI. The CDR3 loop spans 13 amino acids. V lost 3 bases and J lost 4, with 7 bases in between.

The rearrangement uses TRBV30 and TRBJ1-4; TRBD1 is a possible D gene (6 bases). Trimming took 3 bases from V and 7 from J, leaving 12 bases between them. CDR1 is GTSNPN, CDR2 SVGIG, per germline (reference sequence). The CDR3 totals 13 residues. This CDR3 is CAWSRGAGEKLFF. The CDR3 DNA sequence: TGTGCCTGGAGCCGGGGGGCCGGTGAAAAACTGTTTTTT.

This clone showed up just once. The chain combines TRBV6-5 with TRBJ1-1; 7 nucleotides align to TRBD1. Unmatched junction bases numbered 7, after V lost 7 bases and J lost 2 bases. Looked up from germline, CDR1 is MNHEY and CDR2 is SVGAGI. The CDR3 has 14 amino acids. CDR3 region: CASMTGTFNTEAFF. The DNA for the CDR3 is TGTGCCAGCATGACAGGGACGTTTAACACTGAAGCTTTCTTT.